This T cell receptor beta chain originates from a study of cytomegalovirus exposure and HLA in healthy donors. Study at large: Of all 360 or so donors who were genotyped, roughly 81% belonged to the Caucasian-associated ancestry cluster. Findings of the study overall: HLA alleles showed associations with some 17,000 TCR beta sequences in a later analysis, at a 0.05 false discovery rate. Within a later analysis, the majority of CMV-associated TCR beta chains appeared HLA-restricted. Analysis was carried out at a later point, and it linked a missense DCLRE1C variant to TCR beta V- and J-gene trimming.

PCR used 60 Vbeta primers and 13 Jbeta primers. Sequencing used immunoSEQ multiplex PCR; TCRdb keeps in-frame clones, though not all of them. Of approximately 100,000 clones in the sample, approximately 80% were seen once. The table lists this clone with a count of one. Its target is not known. The sequence derives from a man aged 55-75 years in good health and CMV-seropositive. The sequencing sample was made of PBMCs.

CDR3 in DNA: TGTGCCAGCAAAAAGCGGGAGACCCAGTACTTC. The encoded protein is CASKKRETQYF. V gene TRBV27 combines with J gene TRBJ2-5; possible D gene TRBD2, 5 bases. Germline loops: CDR1 MNHEY, CDR2 SMNVEV (reference sequence). This CDR3 is built from 11 residues. Trimming left V 7 bases short and J 5 bases short, with 8 bases between.